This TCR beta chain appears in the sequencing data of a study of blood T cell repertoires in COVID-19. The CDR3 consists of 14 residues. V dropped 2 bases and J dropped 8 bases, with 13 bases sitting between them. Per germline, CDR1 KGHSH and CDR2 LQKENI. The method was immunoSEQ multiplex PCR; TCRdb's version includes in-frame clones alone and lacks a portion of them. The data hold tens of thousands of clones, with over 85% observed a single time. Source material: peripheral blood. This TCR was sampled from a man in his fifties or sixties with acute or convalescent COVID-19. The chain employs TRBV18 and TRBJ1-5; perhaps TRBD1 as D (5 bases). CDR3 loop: CASSPGAGLEPQHF. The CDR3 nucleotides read TGTGCCAGCTCACCAGGGGCAGGATTAGAGCCCCAGCATTTT.